This entry features one T cell receptor (beta chain) sequence. Its target is unknown. The data derive from a study of cytomegalovirus exposure and HLA in healthy donors. The PCR made use of 60 Vbeta and 13 Jbeta primers. The data were produced by immunoSEQ multiplex PCR, yet TCRdb's version contains in-frame clones alone and is incomplete. Among roughly 160,000 clones listed, approximately 80% were seen once. Healthy bone marrow donors made up the donors. Study observations and caveats: Several of the most significant clusters were apparently associated with common viral pathogens in a later analysis. Reported findings show TCR beta sequences accurately forecast HLA-A and HLA-B alleles in most subjects. The number of N-insertions in an Asian-associated ancestry cluster was reportedly below the roughly 670-donor mean in a later analysis.

The TCR originated in a woman in her 30s in good health and CMV-seropositive. Sequencing was carried out using PBMCs.

The CDR3 region has the DNA TGCGCCAGCAGCGCTCTTACTACTTCCACAGATACGCAGTATTTT. Protein sequence: CASSALTTSTDTQYF. This sequence joins TRBV4-3 and TRBJ2-3; D unclear. The germline V gene encodes CDR1 LGHNA and CDR2 YSLEER. There are 15 residues in the CDR3. With 5 bases removed from V and 2 bases from J, the gap between germline ends came to 14 bases.